This T cell receptor (beta chain) was obtained from a study of OX40 agonist ivuxolimab in advanced cancers. Study-level points and caveats: The authors did not determine the antigen specificity of the expanded peripheral T cells.

V lost 2 bases to trimming and J lost 4 bases, with 8 bases between them. The CDR3 is 13 amino acids. The germline CDR1 and CDR2 sequences are MNHNY and SVGAGI (reference sequence). This clone was found a few times. Antigen unknown. Produced via immunoSEQ multiplex PCR; TCRdb's table is partial and in-frame only. In the table there are about 66,000 clones, about nine tenths of which are singletons. The TCR originated in an adult with an advanced solid tumor such as melanoma, head and neck, liver or kidney cancer. The gene calls are TRBV6-6 and TRBJ1-2, with D maybe TRBD1 (5 bases). Source: CD4+ or CD8+ T cells sorted from blood, taken in a trial of the OX40 agonist ivuxolimab. The CDR3 DNA sequence: TGTGCCAGCAGTTACGACAGCCTCTATGGCTACACCTTC. Amino acids: CASSYDSLYGYTF.